The next 5 T cell receptor beta chains were all read from a single sample in a study of Ad26.COV2.S vaccination and SARS-CoV-2 variants. The treatment here: around 19 received Ad26.COV2.S at low or high dose, single or two shots; 5 received placebo; per-sample allocation not given. Day 63 following the first vaccine or placebo injection was when the samples were taken. Some clones are missing from TCRdb's copy, which holds only in-frame ones; the method was immunoSEQ multiplex PCR. The sample lists about 440,000 clones; 90% were seen once. Source: peripheral blood, taken in a trial of Ad26.COV2.S vaccine versus placebo. Every receptor here comes from a person between 18 and 65 years old who received the Ad26.COV2.S COVID-19 vaccine or a placebo.

Remarks on this clone: Compared with germline, one end of the junction differs, possibly owing to a read error. This chain links TRBV5-6 with TRBJ1-6; 10 positions agree with TRBD1. The CDR3 extends over 14 amino acids. CDR1 SGHDT and CDR2 YYEEEE come from the germline V gene. CDR3 nucleotides: TGTGCCAGCAGTTTGGGACAGGGGAGTTCACCCCTCCACTTT. This codes for CASSLGQGSSPLHF.

The rearrangement links TRBV10-3 to TRBJ2-3, with 9 nucleotides matching TRBD2. Germline trimming cut 2 bases from V and 9 bases from J; bases unmatched to any gene: 6. CDR1 ENHRY and CDR2 SYGVKD come from the germline V gene. The CDR3 is made up of 14 amino acids. The CDR3 loop reads CAISEAASGKTQYF. The CDR3 region has the DNA TGTGCCATCAGTGAGGCGGCTAGCGGGAAAACGCAGTATTTT.

The rearrangement joins TRBV5-1 to TRBJ1-4; D possibly corresponds to TRBD1 (6 bases). Between the trimmed V and J ends, which lost 2 bases and 8 bases, there was a span of 7 bases. Germline CDR1 SGHRS, CDR2 YFSETQ. This CDR3 contains 12 residues. The CDR3: CASSLGGEKLFF. As DNA, the CDR3 is TGCGCCAGCAGCTTAGGGGGGGAAAAACTGTTTTTT.

This clone appeared once. This chain connects TRBV21-1 to TRBJ1-4; TRBD1, as called in the table, went unchecked against the DNA. TRBV21-1 is classified as a pseudogene. CDR3 size: 16 residues. This chain's CDR3 is CASSNAKQRTNEKLFF. CDR3 sequence (DNA): TGTGCCAGCAGCAACGCCAAACAGAGAACTAATGAAAAACTGTTTTTT.

The V call is TRBV7-9, the J call TRBJ1-5, with TRBD1 matching over 7 bases. V dropped 5 bases and J dropped 4; count of bases not matched to a gene: 5. The CDR3 has 14 residues. The V gene's germline CDR1 is SEHNR and CDR2 FQNEAQ (reference sequence). The CDR3 reads CASSPGTVNQPQHF. CDR3 DNA sequence: TGTGCCAGCAGCCCCGGGACAGTAAATCAGCCCCAGCATTTT.